Listed below are T cell receptor beta chains from one sample, sequenced in a study of blood T cell repertoires in COVID-19. TCRdb's table, derived via immunoSEQ multiplex PCR, lists solely in-frame clones and lacks some. The sample carries more than 150,000 clones, roughly nine tenths recorded once. The material sequenced was peripheral blood. Source of these receptors: a man aged 50 or older with acute or convalescent COVID-19. Both conserved end residues are part of each CDR3. Each record gives: V gene, clone size, D gene, J gene, CDR3 DNA, CDR3 protein. D genes are given only for firm matches. Size tells how often a clone was seen (once, few, many) or the class of an expanded clone, and some rows leave it out.

TRBV30	NA	TRBD1	TRBJ1-5	TGTGCCTGGAGTCGGACAGGGGGGGATCAGCCCCAGCATTTT	CAWSRTGGDQPQHF
TRBV21-1	NA	NA	TRBJ1-6	TGTGCCAGCAGCATTAGGGGGCCGCCTTTCTATTCACCCCTCCACTTT	CASSIRGPPFYSPLHF
TRBV7-9	NA	NA	TRBJ1-2	TGTGCCAGCAGCTTAAAGGGGGGGATCAACTATGGCTACACCTTC	CASSLKGGINYGYTF
TRBV11-2	NA	NA	TRBJ1-2	TGTGCCAGCAGCTTACGGGGGGCCTCCTATGGCTACACCTTC	CASSLRGASYGYTF
TRBV27	NA	TRBD2	TRBJ2-7	TGTGCCAGCAGTTTAAGTAGCGGGAGGAGGTACGAGCAGTACTTC	CASSLSSGRRYEQYF
TRBV7-6	few	NA	TRBJ1-5	TGTGCCAGCAGCGCTACGGGTGGGTTCAATCAGCCCCAGCATTTT	CASSATGGFNQPQHF
TRBV6-2/TRBV6-3	once	TRBD2	TRBJ2-3	TGTGCCAGCAGTTCGTTAGCGGGGGGCACAGATACGCAGTATTTT	CASSSLAGGTDTQYF
TRBV3-1/TRBV3-2	NA	NA	TRBJ2-2	TGTGCCAGCAGCTTAAGGGGCTCGAACACCGGGGAGCTGTTTTTT	CASSLRGSNTGELFF
TRBV4-2	NA	TRBD1	TRBJ2-6	TGTGCCAGCAGCCAAGCGACAGGGGGCAACTCTGGGGCCAACGTCCTGACTTTC	CASSQATGGNSGANVLTF
TRBV4-1	NA	TRBD1	TRBJ1-2	TGCGCCAGCAGCCAAGATCCGGGACAGGGGGCTTCGGGCTATGGCTACACCTTC	CASSQDPGQGASGYGYTF
TRBV6-1	once	TRBD1	TRBJ1-5	TGTGCCAGCAGTGGGCAGGATTGGGACAGGGGATTGGTAGGCAATCAGCCCCAGCATTTT	CASSGQDWDRGLVGNQPQHF
TRBV27	NA	TRBD1	TRBJ1-4	TGTGCCAGCAGGACAGGGGTCGCTAATGAAAAACTGTTTTTT	CASRTGVANEKLFF
TRBV19	once	TRBD1	TRBJ2-1	TGTGCCAGTAGTATAGTGAGGGACAGGGGCTACAATGAGCAGTTCTTC	CASSIVRDRGYNEQFF